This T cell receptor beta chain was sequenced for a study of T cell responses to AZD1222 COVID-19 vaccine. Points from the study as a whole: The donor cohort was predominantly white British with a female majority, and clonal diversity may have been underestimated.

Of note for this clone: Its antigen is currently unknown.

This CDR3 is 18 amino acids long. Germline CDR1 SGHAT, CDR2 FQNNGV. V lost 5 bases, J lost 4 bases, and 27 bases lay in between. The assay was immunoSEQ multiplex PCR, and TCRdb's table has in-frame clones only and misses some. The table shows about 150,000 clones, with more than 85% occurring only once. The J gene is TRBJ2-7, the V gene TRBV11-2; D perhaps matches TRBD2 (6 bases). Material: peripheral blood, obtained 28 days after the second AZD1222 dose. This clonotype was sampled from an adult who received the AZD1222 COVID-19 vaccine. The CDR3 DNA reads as TGTGCCAGCAGCCCCCTTAACCGGGAGCGTCGGCGGAAATACGAGCAGTACTTC. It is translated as CASSPLNRERRRKYEQYF.